The 20 T cell receptor beta chains reported below all come from one sample, sequenced in a study of shared clonotypes between healthy human individuals. Clones were sequenced by immunoSEQ multiplex PCR, and TCRdb holds only the in-frame ones, with some missing. The sample consists of around 640,000 clones, 95% to 96% of them appearing once. Terminally differentiated effector memory CD45RA+ cells were excluded from the naive CD8 cells, which were CD45RO-negative and positively selected for CCR7. The sequenced sample was naive CD8+ T cells sorted from blood. The source of these receptors is a woman aged 30 to 39 in good health.

This rearrangement joins TRBV7-6 to TRBJ1-3; D gene unclear. Germline lookup yields CDR1 SGHVS and CDR2 FNYEAQ. V was shortened by 5 bases and J by 2 bases, with 4 bases between the two germline ends. CDR3 size: 12 residues. The CDR3 nucleotides are TGTGCCAGCAGCCTAACTGGAAACACCATATATTTT. It encodes CASSLTGNTIYF.

The chain has TRBV15 and TRBJ2-1; unclear D gene. Trimming took 1 base from V and 1 from J, leaving 8 bases between them. CDR3 length: 15 residues. CDR1 and CDR2 (germline): LNHNV, YYDKDF (reference sequence). Written as DNA, the CDR3 is TGTGCCACCAGCAGAGGGCGAGAGTCCTACAATGAGCAGTTCTTC. Amino acid sequence: CATSRGRESYNEQFF.

The chain uses TRBV27 and TRBJ2-3; 8 nucleotides align to TRBD2. The CDR3 is made up of 13 amino acids. CDR1 and CDR2 from the germline V gene are MNHEY and SMNVEV (reference sequence). V was clipped by 8 bases and J by 2 bases; unmatched bases: 3. The CDR3 DNA reads TGTGCCAGCCGAGCGGGAGCCACAGATACGCAGTATTTT. It encodes CASRAGATDTQYF.

The chain joins TRBV7-8 to TRBJ1-5; D ambiguous. V was clipped by 8 bases and J by 2 bases, with 13 bases between them. Per germline, CDR1 SGHVS and CDR2 FQNEAQ. The CDR3 runs 14 residues. The CDR3, as DNA: TGTGCCAGCGCGGCCTACGTGGGCAATCAGCCCCAGCATTTT. Translation: CASAAYVGNQPQHF.

This clone came up many times. Other DNA sequences in this specimen translate into the identical CDR3. This chain joins TRBV5-4 and TRBJ2-7; D ambiguous. This CDR3 has 11 residues. Germline V gives CDR1 SGHNT, CDR2 YYREEE (reference sequence). V was pared by 3 bases and J by 0 bases, with 1 base between. DNA of the CDR3: TGTGCCAGCAGCTCCTCCTACGAGCAGTACTTC. As protein: CASSSSYEQYF. The full variable domain, its missing parts supplied by reference TRBV5-4 and TRBJ2-7, is ETGVTQSPTHLIKTRGQQVTLRCSSQSGHNTVSWYQQALGQGPQFIFQYYREEENGRGNFPPRFSGLQFPNYSSELNVNALELDDSALYLCASSSSYEQYFGPGTRLTVT.

The genes are TRBV30 and TRBJ2-7, with D tentatively TRBD1 or TRBD2 (5 bases each). The CDR3 sequence is 12 residues long. V was cut by 0 bases and J by 5 bases, with 8 bases left in between. In germline, CDR1 is GTSNPN, CDR2 SVGIG (reference sequence). The CDR3 here is CAWSVLGDEQYF. CDR3 nucleotide sequence: TGTGCCTGGAGTGTACTAGGGGACGAGCAGTACTTC. Looking up the rest from reference TRBV30 and TRBJ2-7 gives the full variable domain: SQTIHQWPATLVQPVGSPLSLECTVEGTSNPNLYWYRQAAGRGLQLLFYSVGIGQISSEVPQNLSASRPQDRQFILSSKKLLLSDSGFYLCAWSVLGDEQYFGPGTRLTVT.

The chain has TRBV25-1 and TRBJ2-1, with 8 bases aligning to TRBD1. The germline CDR1 and CDR2 sequences are MGHDK and SYGVNS. V shed 2 bases and J 2 bases; nucleotides not matched to a gene: 2. The CDR3 loop spans 15 amino acids. CDR3: CASSEPGQAYNEQFF. CDR3 DNA sequence: TGTGCCAGCAGTGAACCGGGACAGGCCTACAATGAGCAGTTCTTC.

The V and J genes are TRBV23-1 and TRBJ2-7, with TRBD2 matching 7 bases. TRBV23-1 is an ORF, and what it does is uncertain. The V and J ends lost 0 bases and 0 bases, in that order; junction bases with no gene match: 8. This CDR3 spans 17 amino acids. CDR3 residues: CASSQSQGEGRSYEQYF. In DNA, the CDR3 is TGCGCCAGCAGTCAATCCCAAGGGGAGGGCCGCTCCTACGAGCAGTACTTC.

The chain carries TRBV6-6 and TRBJ2-5; 8 bases are a match to TRBD2. Per the germline V gene, CDR1 is MNHNY and CDR2 is SVGAGI (reference sequence). Trimming cost V 4 bases and J 9 bases; bases outside gene matches: 16. The CDR3 is made up of 16 amino acids. The CDR3 sequence is CASSSPEVAGTLAQYF. CDR3 in DNA: TGTGCCAGCAGTTCCCCCGAGGTAGCGGGGACCTTGGCCCAGTACTTC.

This chain connects TRBV19 to TRBJ2-6; no definite D call. The V gene's germline CDR1 is LNHDA and CDR2 SQIVND (reference sequence). The CDR3 contains 14 residues. The ends were cut back, 5 bases at V and 0 bases at J, with 5 bases in the middle. The CDR3: CASSGTSGANVLTF. The CDR3 DNA reads as TGTGCCAGTAGTGGTACCTCTGGGGCCAACGTCCTGACTTTC.

The CDR3 spells CASSSATLFGDTQYF. As DNA, the CDR3 is TGTGCCAGCAGTTCCGCGACCCTGTTCGGAGATACGCAGTATTTT. The rearrangement links TRBV28 to TRBJ2-3, with unresolved D. The CDR3 has 15 residues. Germline V gene sequence: CDR1 MDHEN, CDR2 SYDVKM. V dropped 4 bases and J dropped 5 bases, with 16 bases sitting between them.

This clone was detected once. This chain links TRBV27 with TRBJ1-3, with TRBD1 matching over 9 bases. The CDR3 contains 17 residues. CDR1 MNHEY and CDR2 SMNVEV come from the germline V gene (reference sequence). With V trimmed by 2 bases and J by 0 bases, 5 bases remained unmatched. The CDR3 reads CASSLPRGQGSGNTIYF. The CDR3 region has the DNA TGTGCCAGCAGTTTACCCAGGGGACAGGGCTCTGGAAACACCATATATTTT.

Turning to this clone: The same CDR3 can be traced to other DNA sequences in this sample. The rearrangement links TRBV27 to TRBJ2-5; tentative D call: TRBD2 (5 bases). Germline-derived CDR1 and CDR2 are MNHEY and SMNVEV (reference sequence). The CDR3 runs 12 residues. Trimming shortened V by 3 bases and J by 5 bases, and 7 bases separated the two germline ends. As DNA, the CDR3 is TGTGCCAGCAGTTTCGGCGGGGAGACCCAGTACTTC. Residues: CASSFGGETQYF.

The chain joins TRBV29-1 to TRBJ2-1; 9 bases map to TRBD2. V lost 1 base to trimming and J lost 0 bases; unmatched junction nucleotides: 4. CDR3 length equals 16 residues. Germline V lookup: CDR1 SQVTM, CDR2 ANQGSEA. The CDR3 bases are TGCAGCGTTGAAGGGCTAGCGGGGTTCTCCTACAATGAGCAGTTCTTC. It specifies CSVEGLAGFSYNEQFF.

The chain uses TRBV10-2 and TRBJ2-5; D might be TRBD1 or TRBD2, each matching 5 bases. Germline-derived CDR1 and CDR2 are WSHSY and SAAADI. The CDR3 sequence is 13 residues long. V lost 6 bases and J lost 5, with 13 bases in between. CDR3 in amino acids: CASRPRGGETQYF. The CDR3 nucleotides are TGCGCCAGCAGACCGAGGGGCGGGGAGACCCAGTACTTC.

The chain couples TRBV7-9 to TRBJ1-1; weak D call: TRBD1 (6 bases). The CDR3 consists of 12 residues. Germline V gene sequence: CDR1 SEHNR, CDR2 FQNEAQ (reference sequence). The V end lost 4 bases, the J end lost 11 bases, and 14 bases lay between the germline ends. The CDR3, as DNA: TGTGCCAGCAGCTCGAACAGGGAGGACGCTTTCTTT. It translates to CASSSNREDAFF.

The chain joins TRBV27 to TRBJ2-7, with TRBD2 identical over 10 bases. The ends lost 8 bases at V and 6 bases at J; junction bases unmatched: 7. The CDR3 sequence is 13 residues long. Germline-derived CDR1 and CDR2 are MNHEY and SMNVEV (reference sequence). The CDR3 loop reads CASQREGYGEQYF. CDR3 bases: TGTGCCAGCCAGCGGGAGGGTTACGGCGAGCAGTACTTC.

V gene TRBV11-2 combines with J gene TRBJ2-7; the D gene is possibly TRBD1 (5 bases). Germline CDR1 and CDR2: SGHAT and FQNNGV. The CDR3 contains 14 residues. Trimming removed 0 bases from V and 3 bases from J, with 9 bases in between. The CDR3 region is CASSLESGLYEQYF. In nucleotides, the CDR3 is TGTGCCAGCAGCTTAGAGTCAGGGCTCTACGAGCAGTACTTC.

The J gene is TRBJ2-1, the V gene TRBV6-1, with unresolved D. Germline assignment: CDR1 MNHNS and CDR2 SASEGT. Trimming pared 10 bases from V and 7 bases from J, leaving 14 bases between. The CDR3 sequence is 12 residues long. For the CDR3, the DNA is TGTGCCATTCTACCACCCTTTAATGAGCAGTTCTTC. Its protein product is CAILPPFNEQFF.

J is TRBJ2-7 and V is TRBV27; D possibly matches TRBD1 or TRBD2 (5 bases each). V was cut by 6 bases and J by 0 bases, with 18 bases left in between. CDR3 length: 16 residues. The germline CDR1 and CDR2 sequences are MNHEY and SMNVEV (reference sequence). In nucleotides, the CDR3 is TGTGCCAGCAGCCAGTACCCGGGGCAACTCTCCTACGAGCAGTACTTC. Protein sequence: CASSQYPGQLSYEQYF.